A single sample gave rise to the 28 T cell receptor beta chains below, sequenced in a study of cytomegalovirus exposure and HLA in healthy donors. Primers: 60 Vbeta forward and 13 Jbeta reverse. TCRdb keeps only in-frame clones here, not all; method: immunoSEQ multiplex PCR. The sample has about 160,000 clones; 84% are singletons. Sequencing input: PBMCs. These TCRs come from a man in his thirties or forties in good health and CMV-seronegative.

J is TRBJ1-3 and V is TRBV5-5; tentatively, D is TRBD1 (5 bases). Germline assignment: CDR1 SGHKS and CDR2 YYEKEE (reference sequence). The CDR3 loop spans 16 amino acids. V lost 2 bases to trimming and J lost 10 bases, with 22 bases between them. This chain's CDR3 is CASSFAGGDFFSTIYF. Written as DNA, the CDR3 is TGTGCCAGCAGCTTTGCGGGGGGGGACTTCTTTTCGACCATATATTTT.

The V gene is TRBV5-1, the J gene TRBJ1-1; possible D gene TRBD1, 5 bases. V lost 4 bases and J lost 0, with 13 bases in between. CDR1 is SGHRS and CDR2 is YFSETQ in the germline V gene. The CDR3 sequence is 15 residues long. This CDR3 reads CASSGLGHMNTEAFF. Here the CDR3 DNA reads TGCGCCAGCAGCGGTCTTGGACACATGAACACTGAAGCTTTCTTT.

This chain's CDR3 is CASSVKTGGFTEAFF. In DNA form, the CDR3 reads TGTGCCAGCAGCGTTAAGACAGGGGGTTTTACTGAAGCTTTCTTT. The rearrangement uses TRBV5-4 and TRBJ1-1, with 9 bases matching TRBD1. V dropped 4 bases and J dropped 5; count of bases not matched to a gene: 9. Germline V gives CDR1 SGHNT, CDR2 YYREEE (reference sequence). The CDR3 sequence is 15 residues long.

The chain recombines TRBV19 with TRBJ1-2; D is perhaps TRBD1 (6 bases). Germline V gene data show CDR1 as LNHDA and CDR2 as SQIVND (reference sequence). The length of the CDR3 is 14 residues. Trimming took 3 bases from V and 3 from J, leaving 11 bases between them. The CDR3 DNA reads TGTGCCAGTAGTATGTGGTCAGGGGACTATGGCTACACCTTC. Its protein is CASSMWSGDYGYTF.

The gene calls are TRBV11-3 and TRBJ2-1; TRBD2 might be the D (6 bases). Per the germline V gene, CDR1 is SGHNT and CDR2 is YENEEA. The CDR3 extends over 14 amino acids. Trimming removed 7 bases from V and 1 base from J, with 11 bases in between. The CDR3 loop is CASTPLASYNEQFF. The CDR3 coding sequence is TGTGCCAGCACCCCCCTAGCGTCCTACAATGAGCAGTTCTTC.

Details on this clone: The sample has other DNA sequences that encode this CDR3 too. The chain is built from TRBV6-5 and TRBJ2-3; 12 nucleotides agree with TRBD1. Losses at the gene ends were 2 bases for V and 6 bases for J; bases not matched to a gene: 3. The CDR3 consists of 15 residues. Germline lookup yields CDR1 MNHEY and CDR2 SVGAGI. The CDR3 reads CASSYGTGGADTQYF. CDR3 sequence (DNA): TGTGCCAGCAGTTACGGGACAGGGGGCGCGGATACGCAGTATTTT.

The chain joins TRBV5-6 to TRBJ2-7; 10 bases match TRBD2. Germline values: CDR1 SGHDT, CDR2 YYEEEE. J lost 5 bases, V lost 2 bases, and 10 bases had no gene match. This CDR3 has 16 residues. The CDR3 sequence is CASSLTSGEAVDEQYF. CDR3 nucleotide sequence: TGTGCCAGCAGCTTAACTAGCGGGGAGGCAGTTGACGAGCAGTACTTC.

The V and J genes are TRBV5-1 and TRBJ2-3, with TRBD2 identical over 9 bases. Germline lookup yields CDR1 SGHRS and CDR2 YFSETQ. Trimming removed 4 bases from V and 6 bases from J; junction bases left unmatched: 12. This CDR3 has 16 amino acids. CDR3 protein: CASSLGLATLGDTQYF. CDR3 DNA: TGCGCCAGCAGCCTCGGACTAGCGACGTTGGGTGATACGCAGTATTTT.

This sequence joins TRBV28 and TRBJ1-5; 8 bases map to TRBD1. Per germline, CDR1 MDHEN and CDR2 SYDVKM. The J segment lost 4 bases and the V segment lost 7 bases, leaving 12 bases of the junction unmatched. The CDR3 is 16 amino acids. This CDR3 reads CASNAWTGIGNQPQHF. The CDR3 DNA reads as TGTGCCAGCAACGCATGGACAGGGATTGGGAATCAGCCCCAGCATTTT.

This clone was seen once. The chain recombines TRBV7-9 with TRBJ2-3; 10 bases align to TRBD2. CDR1 and CDR2 from the germline V gene are SEHNR and FQNEAQ (reference sequence). The CDR3 sequence is 17 residues long. The V segment lost 1 base and the J segment 0 bases; nucleotides outside the gene matches: 4. As DNA, the CDR3 is TGTGCCAGCAGCTTAGGTCCGGGACTAGCGAGCACAGATACGCAGTATTTT. This gives the protein CASSLGPGLASTDTQYF.

In this sample, this clone turned up once. The gene calls are TRBV9 and TRBJ2-5; 8 positions match TRBD1. This CDR3 contains 15 residues. Germline V lookup: CDR1 SGDLS, CDR2 YYNGEE. Losses at the gene ends were 4 bases for V and 5 bases for J; bases not matched to a gene: 10. This chain's CDR3 is CASSIGGTGLETQYF. In DNA, the CDR3 is TGTGCCAGCAGCATCGGAGGGACAGGCTTGGAGACCCAGTACTTC.

The genes are TRBV7-8 and TRBJ1-1, with 11 positions matching TRBD1. Germline CDR1 reads SGHVS; CDR2 reads FQNEAQ. The CDR3 totals 14 residues. V shed 5 bases and J 5 bases; nucleotides not matched to a gene: 4. CDR3 nucleotides: TGTGCCAGCAGCCAAGGACAGGGGGCGACTGAAGCTTTCTTT. Translation: CASSQGQGATEAFF.

The rearrangement uses TRBV6-4 and TRBJ2-1; 14 bases agree with TRBD2. The CDR3 length is 15 residues. J lost 8 bases, V lost 2 bases, and 2 bases had no gene match. Germline values: CDR1 MRHNA, CDR2 SNTAGT. CDR3 DNA: TGTGCCAGCAGTGACGGGACTAGCGGGAGTGATGAGCAGTTCTTC. Encoded protein: CASSDGTSGSDEQFF.

The CDR3 DNA follows: TGTGCCACCAGCAGAGATATCGGCTCGGGGACGCAGTATTTT. Translation: CATSRDIGSGTQYF. V gene TRBV15 combines with J gene TRBJ2-3, with a weak D call TRBD2 (5 bases). V shed 0 bases and J shed 9 bases, with 13 bases lying between them. This CDR3 region has 14 residues. Looked up from germline, CDR1 is LNHNV and CDR2 is YYDKDF (reference sequence).

This clone was picked up one time. At one of its ends the junction is not consistent with the germline gene, which may arise from a read error. The chain has TRBV27 and TRBJ1-1, with 8 bases identical to TRBD1. CDR1 is MNHEY and CDR2 is SMNVEV in the germline V gene (reference sequence). The CDR3 has 15 amino acids. CDR3 in DNA: TGTGCCAGCAGTTTCAGGGGGCGAGGTTATACTGAAGCTTCCTTT. This codes for CASSFRGRGYTEASF.

This chain connects TRBV11-2 to TRBJ1-2, with a weak D call TRBD1 (6 bases). Trimming removed 1 base from V and 1 base from J, with 16 bases in between. Germline CDR1 and CDR2: SGHAT and FQNNGV. This CDR3 has 17 residues. The CDR3 region is CASSLGSWTVDNYGYTF. CDR3 DNA sequence: TGTGCCAGCAGCTTAGGTTCGTGGACAGTCGATAACTATGGCTACACCTTC.

This rearrangement joins TRBV28 to TRBJ2-1; D may be TRBD1 (5 bases). Germline CDR1 is MDHEN and CDR2 is SYDVKM. V lost 3 bases to trimming and J lost 10 bases, with 10 bases between them. This CDR3 contains 12 residues. CDR3 protein: CASSLGPKEQFF. CDR3 coding DNA: TGTGCCAGCAGTTTGGGGCCGAAGGAGCAGTTCTTC.

The CDR3 sequence is CASSVGSSGGHEQFF. CDR3 coding DNA: TGTGCCAGCAGCGTAGGATCATCTGGCGGGCATGAGCAGTTCTTC. This chain connects TRBV9 to TRBJ2-1, with a tentative D call TRBD2 (5 bases). Germline CDR1 and CDR2: SGDLS and YYNGEE. Trimming pared 0 bases from V and 8 bases from J, leaving 15 bases between. The CDR3 covers 15 residues.

The V and J genes are TRBV6-1 and TRBJ2-1; 9 nucleotides align to TRBD1. The germline V gene has CDR1 MNHNS and CDR2 SASEGT. The junction had 4 bases not matched to a gene; V was cut back by 1 base and J by 6 bases. The CDR3 spans 15 residues. The CDR3 nucleotides read TGTGCCAGCAGTGAAGACAGGGGGCGTTCCAATGAGCAGTTCTTC. This sequence encodes CASSEDRGRSNEQFF.

The rearrangement uses TRBV5-5 and TRBJ2-7, with a possible D match to TRBD2 (5 bases). The V gene lost 5 bases and the J gene lost 2 bases, with 11 bases spanning the gap. Per the germline V gene, CDR1 is SGHKS and CDR2 is YYEKEE (reference sequence). CDR3 size: 13 residues. CDR3 DNA: TGTGCCAGCAGAGAGGGCCTCGCCTACGAGCAGTACTTC. This sequence encodes CASREGLAYEQYF. The whole variable domain, remainder taken from reference TRBV5-5 and TRBJ2-7, is DAGVTQSPTHLIKTRGQQVTLRCSPISGHKSVSWYQQVLGQGPQFIFQYYEKEERGRGNFPDRFSARQFPNYSSELNVNALLLGDSALYLCASREGLAYEQYFGPGTRLTVT.

This chain connects TRBV7-6 to TRBJ1-1; D is perhaps TRBD1 (6 bases). This CDR3 spans 17 amino acids. V lost 5 bases and J 1 base, leaving 20 bases between the germline ends. Looked up from germline, CDR1 is SGHVS and CDR2 is FNYEAQ. In DNA, the CDR3 is TGTGCCAGCAGCCACCGGGGATACAGGGAAGCGAACACTGAAGCTTTCTTT. It encodes CASSHRGYREANTEAFF.

This chain connects TRBV2 to TRBJ2-2; the match to TRBD1 covers 7 bases. Germline lookup yields CDR1 SNHLY and CDR2 FYNNEI. The V gene end was trimmed by 7 bases and the J gene end by 7 bases; junction bases not matched to a gene: 9. This CDR3 is 14 amino acids long. The CDR3 spells CASTEQGQGGELFF. CDR3 coding DNA: TGTGCCAGCACCGAACAGGGGCAAGGCGGGGAGCTGTTTTTT. Based on the CDR3 plus reference TRBV2 and TRBJ2-2, the full variable domain is EPEVTQTPSHQVTQMGQEVILRCVPISNHLYFYWYRQILGQKVEFLVSFYNNEISEKSEIFDDQFSVERPDGSNFTLKIRSTKLEDSAMYFCASTEQGQGGELFFGEGSRLTVL.

The chain is built from TRBV9 and TRBJ2-6; D is undetermined. Trimming shortened V by 3 bases and J by 1 base, and 5 bases separated the two germline ends. CDR3 length: 14 amino acids. Germline V lookup: CDR1 SGDLS, CDR2 YYNGEE. The CDR3, as DNA: TGTGCCAGCAGCGCAATGTCTGGGGCCAACGTCCTGACTTTC. Its translation: CASSAMSGANVLTF. Complete variable domain (other parts from reference TRBV9 and TRBJ2-6): DSGVTQTPKHLITATGQRVTLRCSPRSGDLSVYWYQQSLDQGLQFLIQYYNGEERAKGNILERFSAQQFPDLHSELNLSSLELGDSALYFCASSAMSGANVLTFGAGSRLTVL.

The rearrangement joins TRBV11-2 to TRBJ2-3, with unresolved D. The CDR3 extends over 15 amino acids. The germline V gene has CDR1 SGHAT and CDR2 FQNNGV. V dropped 5 bases and J dropped 0 bases, with 12 bases sitting between them. CDR3 protein: CASSHRGSSTDTQYF. CDR3 coding DNA: TGTGCCAGCAGCCACCGAGGTTCTAGCACAGATACGCAGTATTTT.

The V call is TRBV5-1, the J call TRBJ2-3, with TRBD2 matching over 9 bases. The CDR3 is 16 residues long. Germline loops: CDR1 SGHRS, CDR2 YFSETQ. V lost 4 bases, J lost 4 bases, and 10 bases stayed unmatched. In DNA, the CDR3 is TGCGCCAGCAGCACCGGGACTAGCTTTAGTGCAGATACGCAGTATTTT. Protein product: CASSTGTSFSADTQYF.

The V gene is TRBV27, the J gene TRBJ1-2; 7 bases map to TRBD1. The CDR3 runs 15 residues. CDR1 MNHEY and CDR2 SMNVEV come from the germline V gene (reference sequence). J gave up 3 bases and V 2 bases, and 6 bases lay outside the gene matches. The CDR3 is CASSLLQGMHYGYTF. As DNA, the CDR3 is TGTGCCAGCAGTTTACTACAGGGGATGCACTATGGCTACACCTTC.

The rearrangement links TRBV15 to TRBJ2-7; 8 bases map to TRBD2. Trimming at V came to 0 bases and at J to 2 bases, leaving 12 bases not matched to a gene. The CDR3 is 18 amino acids. From germline, CDR1 is LNHNV and CDR2 YYDKDF (reference sequence). The CDR3 sequence: CATSREEGGLAGTYEQYF. The CDR3 coding sequence is TGTGCCACCAGCAGAGAAGAGGGTGGGTTAGCGGGAACCTACGAGCAGTACTTC.

The chain combines TRBV25-1 with TRBJ2-3; D ambiguous. This CDR3 spans 11 amino acids. V lost 8 bases to trimming and J lost 5 bases, with 8 bases between them. CDR1 is MGHDK and CDR2 is SYGVNS in the germline V gene. CDR3 sequence reads: CASSVRDTQYF. The CDR3 region has the DNA TGTGCCAGCTCCGTCCGAGATACGCAGTATTTT.